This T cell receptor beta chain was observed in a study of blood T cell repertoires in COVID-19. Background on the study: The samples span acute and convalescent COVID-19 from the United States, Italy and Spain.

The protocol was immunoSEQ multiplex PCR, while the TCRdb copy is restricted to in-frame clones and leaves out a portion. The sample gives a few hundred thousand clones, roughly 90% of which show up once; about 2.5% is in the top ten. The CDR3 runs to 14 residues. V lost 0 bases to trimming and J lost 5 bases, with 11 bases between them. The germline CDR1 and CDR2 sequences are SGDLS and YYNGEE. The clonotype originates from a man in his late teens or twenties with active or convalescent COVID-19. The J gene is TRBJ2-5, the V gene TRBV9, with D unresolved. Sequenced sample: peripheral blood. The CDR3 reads CASSVGFLRETQYF. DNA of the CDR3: TGTGCCAGCAGCGTAGGCTTCCTGCGGGAGACCCAGTACTTC.